This TCR beta chain was found in a study of T-cell memory formation after mild COVID-19. For the study at large: Most TCR clusters belonged to a single donor.

V lost 0 bases to trimming and J lost 5 bases; unmatched junction nucleotides: 6. The CDR3 has 15 amino acids. Germline V gene sequence: CDR1 LNHNV, CDR2 YYDKDF (reference sequence). UMIs and sample barcodes were carried by the TCR alpha and TCR beta cDNA libraries that 5'RACE produced using constant-segment primers. TCRdb passed the 5' RACE reads through MiXCR, listing each CDR3 protein once. The sample comprises roughly 240,000 distinct CDR3 sequences, 15% of which are singletons, and 2% to 2.5% rests with the top ten. This clonotype was seen a handful of times. The TCR originated in an adult woman who had mild COVID-19 (a few samples of this study predate the infection). Cell type and time point are not known. The sequenced sample consisted of PBMCs or a T cell subset sorted from them (not recorded which). This chain connects TRBV15 to TRBJ2-7, with 8 bases lining up with TRBD1. CDR3 in DNA: TGTGCCACCAGCAGAGATACACAGGGGGTAAACGAGCAGTACTTC. The encoded protein is CATSRDTQGVNEQYF. The full variable domain, rest sourced from reference TRBV15 and TRBJ2-7, is DAMVIQNPRYQVTQFGKPVTLSCSQTLNHNVMYWYQQKSSQAPKLLFHYYDKDFNNEADTPDNFQSRRPNTSFCFLDIRSPGLGDTAMYLCATSRDTQGVNEQYFGPGTRLTVT.